This TCR beta chain originates from a study of shared T cell receptors in the human thymus. The method was immunoSEQ multiplex PCR; TCRdb's version includes in-frame clones alone and lacks a portion of them. This sample yields about 660,000 clones, of which around nine tenths are seen a single time; about 0.01% belongs to the top ten. Germline CDR1 reads SGHNT; CDR2 reads YYREEE (reference sequence). The CDR3 is 13 amino acids. V was shortened by 0 bases and J by 2 bases, with 6 bases between the two germline ends. In addition, the sample was reused for a study of human thymus T cells. That investigation notes: Thymic tissue was derived from resections collected during corrective heart surgery. An apparent bias in V and J gene usage was seen in thymic and blood repertoires.

Input material: thymocytes. The receptor comes from a boy under two years old with a congenital heart defect. The rearrangement links TRBV5-4 to TRBJ2-7, with D unclear. The CDR3 protein is CASSLAGPYEQYF. CDR3 sequence (DNA): TGTGCCAGCAGCTTGGCGGGTCCCTACGAGCAGTACTTC.